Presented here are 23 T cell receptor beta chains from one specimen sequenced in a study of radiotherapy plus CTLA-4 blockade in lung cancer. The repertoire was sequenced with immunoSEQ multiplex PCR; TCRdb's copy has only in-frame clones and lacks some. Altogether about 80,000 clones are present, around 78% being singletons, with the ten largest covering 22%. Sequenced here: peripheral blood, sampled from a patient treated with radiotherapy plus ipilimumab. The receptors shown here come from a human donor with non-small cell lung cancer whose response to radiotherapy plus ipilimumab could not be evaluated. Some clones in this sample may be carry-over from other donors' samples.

CDR3 bases: TGTGCCAGCAGCTCCCGGGACAGGGTAGCCTACGAGCAGTACTTC. Translating gives CASSSRDRVAYEQYF. This chain uses TRBV5-6 with TRBJ2-7; TRBD1 matches at 9 bases. The CDR3 is 15 amino acids. Germline assignment: CDR1 SGHDT and CDR2 YYEEEE. V lost 3 bases and J lost 2; bases outside the gene matches: 6.

The DNA for the CDR3 is TGCGCCAGCAGCGGAACCGGGACACCCTCGGGCTACACCTTC. It encodes CASSGTGTPSGYTF. V and J are TRBV5-1 and TRBJ1-2; weak D call: TRBD1 (6 bases). The CDR3 runs 14 residues. Trimming stripped 4 bases from V and 8 bases from J, with 18 bases between. The germline V gene has CDR1 SGHRS and CDR2 YFSETQ.

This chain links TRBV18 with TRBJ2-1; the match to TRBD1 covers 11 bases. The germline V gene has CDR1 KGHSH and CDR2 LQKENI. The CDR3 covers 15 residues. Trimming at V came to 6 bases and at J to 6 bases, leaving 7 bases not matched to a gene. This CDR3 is CASSTEGQGGNEQFF. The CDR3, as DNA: TGTGCCAGCTCCACCGAGGGACAGGGGGGCAATGAGCAGTTCTTC.

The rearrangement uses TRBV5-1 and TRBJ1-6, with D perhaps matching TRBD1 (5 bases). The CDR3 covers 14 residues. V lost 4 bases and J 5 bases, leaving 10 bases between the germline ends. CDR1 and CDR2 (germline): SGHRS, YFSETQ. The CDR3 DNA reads TGCGCCAGCAGCCCGGACACGGATAATTCACCCCTCCACTTT. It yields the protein CASSPDTDNSPLHF. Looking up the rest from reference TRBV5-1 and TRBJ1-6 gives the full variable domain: KAGVTQTPRYLIKTRGQQVTLSCSPISGHRSVSWYQQTPGQGLQFLFEYFSETQRNKGNFPGRFSGRQFSNSRSEMNVSTLELGDSALYLCASSPDTDNSPLHFGNGTRLTVT.

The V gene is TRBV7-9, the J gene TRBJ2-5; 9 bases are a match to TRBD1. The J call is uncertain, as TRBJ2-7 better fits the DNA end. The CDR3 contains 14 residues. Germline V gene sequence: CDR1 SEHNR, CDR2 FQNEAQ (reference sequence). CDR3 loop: CASSQQGATYEQYF. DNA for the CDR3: TGTGCCAGCAGTCAACAGGGGGCGACTTACGAGCAGTACTTC.

The CDR3 coding sequence is TGTGCCAGCAGTGGAGACAGGGTAATTTATCAGCAGTACTTC. This codes for CASSGDRVIYQQYF. This rearrangement joins TRBV6-5 to TRBJ2-7; 7 bases are shared with TRBD1. This CDR3 region has 14 residues. CDR1 MNHEY and CDR2 SVGAGI come from the germline V gene. Germline trimming cut 5 bases from V and 8 bases from J; bases unmatched to any gene: 12.

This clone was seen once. The CDR3 DNA sequence: TGTGCCAGCAGCTGGAGAGGGAACCATGGCTACACCTTC. This encodes CASSWRGNHGYTF. V is TRBV5-4 and J is TRBJ1-2; D unresolved. Germline V gene data show CDR1 as SGHNT and CDR2 as YYREEE (reference sequence). Trimming pared 3 bases from V and 6 bases from J, leaving 12 bases between. The CDR3 spans 13 residues.

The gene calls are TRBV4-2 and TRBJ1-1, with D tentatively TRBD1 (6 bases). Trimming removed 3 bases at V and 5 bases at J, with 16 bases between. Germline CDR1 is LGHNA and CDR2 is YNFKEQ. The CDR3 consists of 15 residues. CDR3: CASSQTSRGGTEAFF. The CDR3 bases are TGTGCCAGCAGCCAGACCTCCAGGGGTGGGACTGAAGCTTTCTTT.

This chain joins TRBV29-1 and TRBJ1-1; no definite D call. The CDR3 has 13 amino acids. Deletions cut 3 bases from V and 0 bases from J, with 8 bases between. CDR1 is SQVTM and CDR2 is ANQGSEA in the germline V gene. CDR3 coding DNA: TGCAGCGTTGAGGTAGATCTGAACACTGAAGCTTTCTTT. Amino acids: CSVEVDLNTEAFF.

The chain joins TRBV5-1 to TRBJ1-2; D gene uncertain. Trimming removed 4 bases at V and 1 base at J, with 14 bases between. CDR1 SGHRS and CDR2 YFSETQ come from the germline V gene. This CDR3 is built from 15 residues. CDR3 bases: TGCGCCAGCAGCCTTGGATGGGAGGGTAACTATGGCTACACCTTC. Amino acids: CASSLGWEGNYGYTF.

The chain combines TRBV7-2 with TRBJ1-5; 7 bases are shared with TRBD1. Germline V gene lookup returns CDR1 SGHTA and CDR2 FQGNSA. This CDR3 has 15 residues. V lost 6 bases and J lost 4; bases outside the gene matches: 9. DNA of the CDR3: TGTGCCAGCAGTTTCGGGACAGCCGAGAATCAGCCCCAGCATTTT. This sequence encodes CASSFGTAENQPQHF. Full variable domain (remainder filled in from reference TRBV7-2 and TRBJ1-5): GAGVSQSPSNKVTEKGKDVELRCDPISGHTALYWYRQSLGQGLEFLIYFQGNSAPDKSGLPSDRFSAERTGGSVSTLTIQRTQQEDSAVYLCASSFGTAENQPQHFGDGTRLSIL.

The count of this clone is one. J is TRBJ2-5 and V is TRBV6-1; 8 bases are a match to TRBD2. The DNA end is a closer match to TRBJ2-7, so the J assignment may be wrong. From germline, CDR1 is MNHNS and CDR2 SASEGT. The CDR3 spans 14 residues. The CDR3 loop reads CASTRREGTYEQYF. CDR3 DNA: TGTGCCAGCACCCGACGGGAGGGGACCTACGAGCAGTACTTC.

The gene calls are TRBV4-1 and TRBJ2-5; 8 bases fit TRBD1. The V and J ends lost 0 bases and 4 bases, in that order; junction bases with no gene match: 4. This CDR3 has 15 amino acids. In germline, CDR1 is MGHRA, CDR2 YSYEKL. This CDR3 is CASSQDLTGGETQYF. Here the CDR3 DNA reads TGCGCCAGCAGCCAAGATCTAACAGGGGGAGAGACCCAGTACTTC.

The CDR3 spells CASSLGGQLSGNTIYF. In DNA, the CDR3 is TGTGCCAGCAGCTTGGGGGGACAGCTCTCTGGAAACACCATATATTTT. The rearrangement uses TRBV5-6 and TRBJ1-3; 7 bases are a match to TRBD1. Germline CDR1 SGHDT, CDR2 YYEEEE. J was trimmed by 0 bases and V by 0 bases; bases with no gene match: 3. The CDR3 is 16 residues long.

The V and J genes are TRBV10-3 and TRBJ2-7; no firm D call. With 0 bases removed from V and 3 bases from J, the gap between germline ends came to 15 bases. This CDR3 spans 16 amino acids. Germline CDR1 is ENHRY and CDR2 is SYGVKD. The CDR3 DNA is TGTGCCATCAGTGAGTCGACTCCGATGTTAAGCTACGAGCAGTACTTC. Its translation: CAISESTPMLSYEQYF.

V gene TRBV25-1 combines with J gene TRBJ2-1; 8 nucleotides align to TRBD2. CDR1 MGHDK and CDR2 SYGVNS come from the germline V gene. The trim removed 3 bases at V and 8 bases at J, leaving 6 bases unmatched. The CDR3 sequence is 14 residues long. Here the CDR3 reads CASSDPRTSYEQFF. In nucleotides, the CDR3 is TGTGCCAGCAGTGATCCTAGGACTAGCTATGAGCAGTTCTTC.

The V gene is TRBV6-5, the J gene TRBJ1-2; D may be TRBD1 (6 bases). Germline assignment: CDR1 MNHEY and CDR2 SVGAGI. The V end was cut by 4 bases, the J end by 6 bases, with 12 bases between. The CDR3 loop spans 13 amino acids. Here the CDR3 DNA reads TGTGCCAGCAGTTCCAACAGGGCAGATGGCTACACCTTC. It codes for CASSSNRADGYTF.

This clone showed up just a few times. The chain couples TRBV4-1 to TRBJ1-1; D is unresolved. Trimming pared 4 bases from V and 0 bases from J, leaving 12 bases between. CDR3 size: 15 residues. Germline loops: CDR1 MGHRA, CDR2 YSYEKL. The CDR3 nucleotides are TGCGCCAGCAGCCCCGCGGAGTCCATGAACACTGAAGCTTTCTTT. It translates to CASSPAESMNTEAFF.

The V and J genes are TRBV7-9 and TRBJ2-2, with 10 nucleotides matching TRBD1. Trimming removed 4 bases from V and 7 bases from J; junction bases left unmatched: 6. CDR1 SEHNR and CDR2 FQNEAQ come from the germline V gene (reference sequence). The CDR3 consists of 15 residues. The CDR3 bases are TGTGCCAGCAGCTCCTGGACAGGGGGGATCGGGGAGCTGTTTTTT. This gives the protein CASSSWTGGIGELFF.

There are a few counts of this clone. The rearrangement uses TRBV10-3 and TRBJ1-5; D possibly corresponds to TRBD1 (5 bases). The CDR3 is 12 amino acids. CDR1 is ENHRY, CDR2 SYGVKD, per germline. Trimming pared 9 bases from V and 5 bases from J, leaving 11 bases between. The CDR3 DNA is TGTGCCATAGCCAAAGGGGATCAGCCCCAGCATTTT. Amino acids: CAIAKGDQPQHF.

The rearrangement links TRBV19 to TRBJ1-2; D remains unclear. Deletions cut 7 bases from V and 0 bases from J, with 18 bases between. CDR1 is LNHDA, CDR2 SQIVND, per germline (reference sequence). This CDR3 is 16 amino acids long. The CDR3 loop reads CASTLGGGVTNYGYTF. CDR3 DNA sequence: TGTGCCAGTACCCTAGGAGGTGGGGTTACTAACTATGGCTACACCTTC.

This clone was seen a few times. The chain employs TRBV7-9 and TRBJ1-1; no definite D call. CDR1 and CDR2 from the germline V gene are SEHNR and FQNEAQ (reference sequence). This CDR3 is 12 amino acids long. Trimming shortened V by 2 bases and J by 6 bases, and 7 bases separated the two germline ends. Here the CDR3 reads CASSLNGAEAFF. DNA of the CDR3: TGTGCCAGCAGCTTAAACGGGGCTGAAGCTTTCTTT.

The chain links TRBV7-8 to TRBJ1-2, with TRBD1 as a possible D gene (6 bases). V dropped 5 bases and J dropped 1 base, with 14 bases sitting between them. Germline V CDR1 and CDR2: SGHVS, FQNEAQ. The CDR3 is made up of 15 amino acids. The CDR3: CASSPGTSINYGYTF. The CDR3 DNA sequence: TGTGCCAGCAGCCCTGGGACATCTATTAACTATGGCTACACCTTC.